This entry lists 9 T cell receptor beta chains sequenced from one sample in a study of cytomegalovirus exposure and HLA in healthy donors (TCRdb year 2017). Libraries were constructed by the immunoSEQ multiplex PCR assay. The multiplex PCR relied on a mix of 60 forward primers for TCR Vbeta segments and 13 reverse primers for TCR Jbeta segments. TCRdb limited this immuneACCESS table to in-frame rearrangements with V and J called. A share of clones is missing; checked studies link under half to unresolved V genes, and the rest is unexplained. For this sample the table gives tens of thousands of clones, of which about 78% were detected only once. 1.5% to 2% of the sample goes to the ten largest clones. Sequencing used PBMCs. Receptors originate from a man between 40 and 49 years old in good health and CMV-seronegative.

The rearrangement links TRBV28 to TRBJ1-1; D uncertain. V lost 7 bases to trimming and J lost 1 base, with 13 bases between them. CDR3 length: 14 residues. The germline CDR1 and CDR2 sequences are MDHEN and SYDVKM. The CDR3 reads CASIRILSNTEAFF. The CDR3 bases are TGTGCCAGCATCAGGATACTTTCGAACACTGAAGCTTTCTTT.

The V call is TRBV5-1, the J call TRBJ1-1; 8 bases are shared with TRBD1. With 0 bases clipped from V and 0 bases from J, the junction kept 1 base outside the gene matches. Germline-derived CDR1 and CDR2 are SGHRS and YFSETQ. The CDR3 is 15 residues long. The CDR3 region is CASSLVGQVNTEAFF. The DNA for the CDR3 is TGCGCCAGCAGCTTGGTGGGACAGGTGAACACTGAAGCTTTCTTT. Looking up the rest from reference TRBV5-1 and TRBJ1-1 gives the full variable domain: KAGVTQTPRYLIKTRGQQVTLSCSPISGHRSVSWYQQTPGQGLQFLFEYFSETQRNKGNFPGRFSGRQFSNSRSEMNVSTLELGDSALYLCASSLVGQVNTEAFFGQGTRLTVV.

CDR3 loop: CAWSDKGNQPQHF. DNA of the CDR3: TGTGCCTGGAGTGATAAGGGGAATCAGCCCCAGCATTTT. The J gene is TRBJ1-5, the V gene TRBV30; the D gene is possibly TRBD1 (5 bases). Germline CDR1 and CDR2: GTSNPN and SVGIG (reference sequence). The CDR3 runs to 13 residues. Trimming cost V 1 base and J 4 bases, with 8 bases left between them.

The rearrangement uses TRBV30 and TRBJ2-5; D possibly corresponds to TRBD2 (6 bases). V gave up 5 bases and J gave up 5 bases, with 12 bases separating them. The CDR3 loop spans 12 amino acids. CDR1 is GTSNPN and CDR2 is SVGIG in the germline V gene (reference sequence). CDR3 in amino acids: CAWAGGWETQYF. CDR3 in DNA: TGTGCCTGGGCCGGAGGGTGGGAGACCCAGTACTTC.

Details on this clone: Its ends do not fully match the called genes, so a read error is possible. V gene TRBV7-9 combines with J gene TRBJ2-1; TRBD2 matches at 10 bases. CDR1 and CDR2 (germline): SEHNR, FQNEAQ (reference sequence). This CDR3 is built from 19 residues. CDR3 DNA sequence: TGTTCCAGCAGCTTATTTTCCCGGTATGGACTAGCGGTTTACAATGAGCAGTTCTTC. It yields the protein CSSSLFSRYGLAVYNEQFF.

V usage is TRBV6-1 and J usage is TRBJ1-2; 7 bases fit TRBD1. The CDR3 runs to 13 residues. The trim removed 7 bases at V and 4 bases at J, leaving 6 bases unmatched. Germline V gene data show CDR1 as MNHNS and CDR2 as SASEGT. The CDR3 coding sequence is TGTGCCAGCAAAGGGGACAGCATCTATGGCTACACCTTC. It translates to CASKGDSIYGYTF.

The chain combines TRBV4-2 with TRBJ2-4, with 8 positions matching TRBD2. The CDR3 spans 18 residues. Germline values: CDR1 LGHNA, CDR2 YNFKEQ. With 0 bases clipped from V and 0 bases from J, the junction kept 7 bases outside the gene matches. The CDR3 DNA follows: TGTGCCAGCAGCCAAGAGGGGGCTGCGGGAGGAGCCAAAAACATTCAGTACTTC. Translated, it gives CASSQEGAAGGAKNIQYF.

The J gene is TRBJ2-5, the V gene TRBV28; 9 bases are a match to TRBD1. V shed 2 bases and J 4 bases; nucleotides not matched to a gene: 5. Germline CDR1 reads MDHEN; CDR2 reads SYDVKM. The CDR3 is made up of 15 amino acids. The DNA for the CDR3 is TGTGCCAGCAGTTTACCCGGGACAGGGAGAGAGACCCAGTACTTC. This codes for CASSLPGTGRETQYF.

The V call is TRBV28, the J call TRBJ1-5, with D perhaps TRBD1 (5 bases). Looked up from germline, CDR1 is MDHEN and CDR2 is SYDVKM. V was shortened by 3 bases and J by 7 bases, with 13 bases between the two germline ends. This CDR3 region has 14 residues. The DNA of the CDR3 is TGTGCCAGCAGTTTTTTGGGGGGAAAACAGCCCCAGCATTTT. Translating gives CASSFLGGKQPQHF.